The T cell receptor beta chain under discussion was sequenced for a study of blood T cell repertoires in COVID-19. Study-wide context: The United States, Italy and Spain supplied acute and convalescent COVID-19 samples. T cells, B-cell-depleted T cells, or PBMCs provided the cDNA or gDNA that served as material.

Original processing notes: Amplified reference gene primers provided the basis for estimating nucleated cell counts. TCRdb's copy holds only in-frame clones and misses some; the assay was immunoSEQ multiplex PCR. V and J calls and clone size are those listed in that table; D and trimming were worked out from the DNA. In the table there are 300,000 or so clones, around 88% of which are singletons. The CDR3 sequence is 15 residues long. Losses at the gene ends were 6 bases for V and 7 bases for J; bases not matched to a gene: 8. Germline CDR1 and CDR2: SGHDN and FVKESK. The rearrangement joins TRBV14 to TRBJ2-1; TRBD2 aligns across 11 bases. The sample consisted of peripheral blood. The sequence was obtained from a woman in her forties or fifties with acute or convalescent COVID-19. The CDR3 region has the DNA TGTGCCAGCAGACCACTAGCGGGAGTAGTTAATGAGCAGTTCTTC. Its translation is CASRPLAGVVNEQFF.